The T cell receptor beta chain under discussion was sequenced for a study of blood T cell repertoires in COVID-19. About the research overall: Specimens from acute and convalescent COVID-19 originated in the United States, Italy and Spain. Nucleic acid was either cDNA or gDNA, and it came from T cells, B-cell-depleted T cells, or PBMCs.

V lost 4 bases to trimming and J lost 1 base, with 7 bases between them. This CDR3 region has 13 residues. Germline-derived CDR1 and CDR2 are SQVTM and ANQGSEA. The method was immunoSEQ multiplex PCR; TCRdb's version includes in-frame clones alone and lacks a portion of them. Here the sample spans approximately 180,000 clones, more than 80% being singletons. The rearrangement joins TRBV29-1 to TRBJ1-4; D is uncertain. The sequenced material came from peripheral blood. The clonotype originates from a man aged 50-60 years with acute or convalescent COVID-19. The CDR3 region has the DNA TGCAGCGTTGTCGGGAGAACTAATGAAAAACTGTTTTTT. As protein: CSVVGRTNEKLFF.